This entry lists 4 T cell receptor beta chains sequenced from one sample in a study of T cell responses to AZD1222 COVID-19 vaccine. Assay used: immunoSEQ multiplex PCR; TCRdb lists only in-frame clones, some missing. The table includes 150,000 or so clones, approximately 85% detected once. The material was peripheral blood, obtained on day 0 of AZD1222 vaccination. These receptor sequences come from an adult in good health.

This clone was recorded only once. The J gene is TRBJ2-1, the V gene TRBV7-9, with D hard to call. Germline values: CDR1 SEHNR, CDR2 FQNEAQ (reference sequence). V lost 1 base to trimming and J lost 8 bases, with 6 bases between them. This CDR3 has 12 amino acids. CDR3 nucleotide sequence: TGTGCCAGCAGCTTAGGCCTCTATGAGCAGTTCTTC. Protein product: CASSLGLYEQFF.

The CDR3 sequence: CASSELARNSPLHF. The CDR3 DNA follows: TGCGCCAGCAGTGAGTTGGCCAGAAATTCACCCCTCCACTTT. V gene TRBV10-1 combines with J gene TRBJ1-6; D is uncertain. CDR3 length: 14 residues. Germline V gene sequence: CDR1 WNHNN, CDR2 SYGVQD (reference sequence). Trimming removed 1 base at V and 7 bases at J, with 8 bases between.

The chain employs TRBV6-4 and TRBJ2-1; D not resolved. The germline V gene encodes CDR1 MRHNA and CDR2 SNTAGT. V lost 5 bases to trimming and J lost 3 bases, with 17 bases between them. This CDR3 has 16 amino acids. The CDR3 is CASSRPSADFYNEQFF. The CDR3 coding sequence is TGTGCCAGCAGTAGGCCCTCTGCTGACTTCTACAATGAGCAGTTCTTC.

This chain connects TRBV6-5 to TRBJ2-1; 13 bases line up with TRBD2. After removal of 6 bases from V and 4 bases from J, the junction contained 3 bases not matched to a gene. Germline V gene sequence: CDR1 MNHEY, CDR2 SVGAGI. The CDR3 totals 15 residues. The CDR3 region has the DNA TGTGCCAGCAGCCCACTAGCGGGGGGGTACAATGAGCAGTTCTTC. Residues: CASSPLAGGYNEQFF.